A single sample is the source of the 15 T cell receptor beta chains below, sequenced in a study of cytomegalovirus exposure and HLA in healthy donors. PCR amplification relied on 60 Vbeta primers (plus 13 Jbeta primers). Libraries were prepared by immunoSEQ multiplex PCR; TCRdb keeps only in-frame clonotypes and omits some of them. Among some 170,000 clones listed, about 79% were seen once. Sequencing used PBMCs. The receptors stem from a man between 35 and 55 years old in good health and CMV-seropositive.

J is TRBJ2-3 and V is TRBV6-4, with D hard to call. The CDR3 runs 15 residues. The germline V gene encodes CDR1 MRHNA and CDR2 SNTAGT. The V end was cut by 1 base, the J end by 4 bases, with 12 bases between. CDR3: CASSDLVATPDTQYF. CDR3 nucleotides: TGTGCCAGCAGTGACTTGGTAGCTACCCCAGATACGCAGTATTTT.

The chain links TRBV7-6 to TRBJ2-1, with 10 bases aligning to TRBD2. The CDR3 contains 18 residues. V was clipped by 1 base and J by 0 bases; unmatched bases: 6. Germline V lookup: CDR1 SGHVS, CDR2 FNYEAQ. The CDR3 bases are TGTGCCAGCAGCTTAGGGCTAGCGGGAGCGAGCTCCTACAATGAGCAGTTCTTC. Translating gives CASSLGLAGASSYNEQFF.

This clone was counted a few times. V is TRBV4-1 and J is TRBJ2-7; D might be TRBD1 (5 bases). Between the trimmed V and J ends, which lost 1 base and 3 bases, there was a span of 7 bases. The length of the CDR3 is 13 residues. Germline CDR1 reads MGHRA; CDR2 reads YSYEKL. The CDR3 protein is CASSQAQDYEQYF. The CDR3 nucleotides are TGCGCCAGCAGCCAAGCACAGGACTACGAGCAGTACTTC.

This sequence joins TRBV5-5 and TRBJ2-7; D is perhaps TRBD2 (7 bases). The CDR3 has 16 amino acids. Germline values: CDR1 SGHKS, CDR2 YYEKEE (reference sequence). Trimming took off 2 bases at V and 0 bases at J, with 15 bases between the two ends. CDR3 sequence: CASSFTRGGGSYEQYF. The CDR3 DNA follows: TGTGCCAGCAGCTTCACCAGGGGAGGGGGCTCCTACGAGCAGTACTTC.

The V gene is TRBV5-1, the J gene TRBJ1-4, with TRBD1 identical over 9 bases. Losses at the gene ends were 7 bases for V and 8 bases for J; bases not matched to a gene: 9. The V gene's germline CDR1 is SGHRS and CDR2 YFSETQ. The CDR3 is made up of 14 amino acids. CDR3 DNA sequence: TGCGCCAGCTCTTTGGACAGGGGAAACGAAAAACTGTTTTTT. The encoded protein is CASSLDRGNEKLFF.

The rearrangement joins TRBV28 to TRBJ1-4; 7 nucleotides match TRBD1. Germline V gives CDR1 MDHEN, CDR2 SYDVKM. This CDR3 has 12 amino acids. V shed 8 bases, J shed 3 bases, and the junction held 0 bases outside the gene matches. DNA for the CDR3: TGTGCCAGCGGGACAGCTAATGAAAAACTGTTTTTT. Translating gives CASGTANEKLFF. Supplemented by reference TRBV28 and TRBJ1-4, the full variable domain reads DVKVTQSSRYLVKRTGEKVFLECVQDMDHENMFWYRQDPGLGLRLIYFSYDVKMKEKGDIPEGYSVSREKKERFSLILESASTNQTSMYLCASGTANEKLFFGSGTQLSVL.

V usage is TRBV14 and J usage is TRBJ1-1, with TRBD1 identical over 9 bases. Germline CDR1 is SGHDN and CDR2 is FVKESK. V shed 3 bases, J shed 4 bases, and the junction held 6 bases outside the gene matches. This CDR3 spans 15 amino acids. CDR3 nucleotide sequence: TGTGCCAGCAGCCAGTACAGGGGGCAGGGCACTGAAGCTTTCTTT. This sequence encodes CASSQYRGQGTEAFF.

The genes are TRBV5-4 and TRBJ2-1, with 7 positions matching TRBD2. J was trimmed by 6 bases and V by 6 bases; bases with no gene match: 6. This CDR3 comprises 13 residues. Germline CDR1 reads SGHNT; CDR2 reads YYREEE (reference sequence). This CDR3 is CASTPPGGNEQFF. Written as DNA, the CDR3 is TGTGCCAGCACCCCGCCGGGGGGCAATGAGCAGTTCTTC.

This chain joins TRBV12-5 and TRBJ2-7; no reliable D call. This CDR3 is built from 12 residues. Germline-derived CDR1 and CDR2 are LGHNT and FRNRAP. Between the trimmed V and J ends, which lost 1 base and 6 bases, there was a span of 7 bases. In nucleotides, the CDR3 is TGTGCTAGTGGTTTGGACCGAGTCGAGCAGTACTTC. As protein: CASGLDRVEQYF.

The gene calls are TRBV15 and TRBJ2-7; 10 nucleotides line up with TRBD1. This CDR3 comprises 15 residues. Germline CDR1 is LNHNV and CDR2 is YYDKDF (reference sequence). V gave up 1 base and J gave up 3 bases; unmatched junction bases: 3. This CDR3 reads CATSRVGTGDYEQYF. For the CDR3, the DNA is TGTGCCACCAGCAGAGTAGGGACAGGGGACTACGAGCAGTACTTC.

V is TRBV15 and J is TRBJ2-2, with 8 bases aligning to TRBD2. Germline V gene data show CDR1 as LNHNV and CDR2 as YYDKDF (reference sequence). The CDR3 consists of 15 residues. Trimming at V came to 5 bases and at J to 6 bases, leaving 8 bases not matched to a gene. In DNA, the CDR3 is TGTGCCACCAGCCCCCGGGAGGGAGTTTCCGGGGAGCTGTTTTTT. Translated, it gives CATSPREGVSGELFF. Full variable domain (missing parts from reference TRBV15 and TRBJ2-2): DAMVIQNPRYQVTQFGKPVTLSCSQTLNHNVMYWYQQKSSQAPKLLFHYYDKDFNNEADTPDNFQSRRPNTSFCFLDIRSPGLGDTAMYLCATSPREGVSGELFFGEGSRLTVL.

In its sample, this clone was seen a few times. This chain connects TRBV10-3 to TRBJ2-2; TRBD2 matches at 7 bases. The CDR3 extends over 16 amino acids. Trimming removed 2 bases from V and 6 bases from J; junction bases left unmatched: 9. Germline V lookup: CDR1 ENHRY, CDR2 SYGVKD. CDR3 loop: CAISERQAGEAGELFF. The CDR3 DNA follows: TGTGCCATCAGTGAGAGGCAGGCGGGAGAGGCCGGGGAGCTGTTTTTT.

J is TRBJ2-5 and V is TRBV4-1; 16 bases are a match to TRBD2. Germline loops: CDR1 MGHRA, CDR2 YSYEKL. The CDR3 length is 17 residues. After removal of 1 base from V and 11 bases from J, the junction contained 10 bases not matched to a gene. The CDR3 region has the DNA TGCGCCAGCAGCCAAGTGGGATCCGGGACTAGCGGGAGGGGGCAGTACTTC. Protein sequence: CASSQVGSGTSGRGQYF.

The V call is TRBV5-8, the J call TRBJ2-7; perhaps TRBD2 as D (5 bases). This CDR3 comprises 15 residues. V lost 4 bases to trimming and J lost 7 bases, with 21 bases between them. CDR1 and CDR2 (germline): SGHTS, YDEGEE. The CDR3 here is CASSPIAGIPWEQYF. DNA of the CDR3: TGTGCCAGCAGCCCAATCGCGGGTATTCCTTGGGAGCAGTACTTC.

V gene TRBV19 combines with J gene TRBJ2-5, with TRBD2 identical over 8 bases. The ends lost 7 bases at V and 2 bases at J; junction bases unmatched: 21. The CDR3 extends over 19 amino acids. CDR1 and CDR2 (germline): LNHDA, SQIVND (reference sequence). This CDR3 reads CASTPKGGRTSGGQETQYF. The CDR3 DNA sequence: TGTGCCAGTACCCCAAAGGGGGGGAGAACTAGCGGAGGGCAAGAGACCCAGTACTTC.